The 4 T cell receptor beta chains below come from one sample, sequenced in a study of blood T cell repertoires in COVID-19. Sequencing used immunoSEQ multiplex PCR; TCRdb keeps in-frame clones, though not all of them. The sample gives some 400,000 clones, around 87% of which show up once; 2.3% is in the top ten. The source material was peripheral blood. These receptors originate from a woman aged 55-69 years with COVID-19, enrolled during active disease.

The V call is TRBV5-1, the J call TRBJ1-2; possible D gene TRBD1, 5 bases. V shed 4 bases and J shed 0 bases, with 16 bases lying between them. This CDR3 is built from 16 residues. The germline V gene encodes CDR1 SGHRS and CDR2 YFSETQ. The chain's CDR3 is CASSLPTVYPNYGYTF. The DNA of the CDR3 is TGCGCCAGCAGCCTCCCGACAGTTTACCCTAACTATGGCTACACCTTC.

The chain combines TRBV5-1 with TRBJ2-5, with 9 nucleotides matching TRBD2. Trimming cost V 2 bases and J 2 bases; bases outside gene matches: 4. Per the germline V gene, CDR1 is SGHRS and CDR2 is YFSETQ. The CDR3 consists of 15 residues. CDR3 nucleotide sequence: TGCGCCAGCAGCTTTTATAGCGGGGGACAAGAGACCCAGTACTTC. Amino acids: CASSFYSGGQETQYF.

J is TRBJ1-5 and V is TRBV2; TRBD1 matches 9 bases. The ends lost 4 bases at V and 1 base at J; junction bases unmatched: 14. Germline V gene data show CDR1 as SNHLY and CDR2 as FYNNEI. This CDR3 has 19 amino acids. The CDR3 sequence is CASSAIWDRALGSNQPQHF. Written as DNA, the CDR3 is TGTGCCAGCAGTGCCATTTGGGACAGGGCTTTAGGGAGCAATCAGCCCCAGCATTTT.

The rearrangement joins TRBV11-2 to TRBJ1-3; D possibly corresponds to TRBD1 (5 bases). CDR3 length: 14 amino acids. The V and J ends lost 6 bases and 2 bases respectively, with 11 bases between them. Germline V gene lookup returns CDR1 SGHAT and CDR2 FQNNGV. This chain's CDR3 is CASRVGGTGNTIYF. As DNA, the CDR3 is TGTGCCAGCAGGGTCGGGGGGACTGGAAACACCATATATTTT.